This section outlines one T cell receptor beta chain sequence together with its context. These data originate in a study of response to subunit inactivated influenza vaccine. CDR1 and CDR2 from the germline V gene are MNHEY and SVGAGI. V was shortened by 1 base and J by 4 bases, with 16 bases between the two germline ends. CDR3 length equals 16 residues. Each CDR3 protein gets one entry after TCRdb re-called the RT-PCR reads with MiXCR. The sample includes 600,000 to 700,000 distinct CDR3 sequences, around 15% seen only once; the top ten take approximately 7.6%. The sequence came from a man in his fifties who received an inactivated influenza vaccine. The chain is built from TRBV6-5 and TRBJ2-5; D might be TRBD1 (6 bases). The material sequenced was PBMCs from blood, taken about 14 days before vaccination. Written as DNA, the CDR3 is TGTGCCAGCAGTTACTTCAGGGGCCAAGGGGGAGAGACCCAGTACTTC. This codes for CASSYFRGQGGETQYF.